Following are 19 T cell receptor beta chains from one sample sequenced in a study of blood T cells in healthy people across ages (dated by TCRdb to about 2015). Receptors were amplified or captured by 5' RACE. The second PCR ran for roughly 7 to 11 cycles and used a J-beta primer mix along with a sample-barcoded 5' primer. Through fastp at Q25 and MiXCR, TCRdb rebuilt clones from the public reads, retaining in-frame beta chains. Identical CDR3 proteins give one entry, which carries the most common genes and DNA. The sample yields roughly 1.9 million distinct CDR3 sequences; 35% to 50% were counted once. The ten largest clonotypes hold 23% of the sample. Sequencing was done on a sample of blood. These receptors were collected from a human donor in good health.

This chain connects TRBV20-1 to TRBJ2-7; D is possibly TRBD1 (5 bases). With 0 bases removed from V and 2 bases from J, the gap between germline ends came to 11 bases. Germline V lookup: CDR1 DFQATT, CDR2 SNEGSKA (reference sequence). This CDR3 contains 14 residues. The CDR3 DNA sequence: TGCAGTGCTAGAGATCACAGGAATCCCTACGAGCAGTACGTC. It specifies CSARDHRNPYEQYV.

This clonotype was observed once. The rearrangement uses TRBV6-1 and TRBJ2-6, with 7 positions matching TRBD2. The length of the CDR3 is 15 residues. V shed 6 bases and J 0 bases; nucleotides not matched to a gene: 2. Germline CDR1 MNHNS, CDR2 SASEGT. The CDR3 reads CASRGGSSGANVLTF. CDR3 bases: TGTGCCAGCAGGGGGGGGAGCTCTGGGGCCAACGTCCTGACTTTC.

The chain recombines TRBV6-5 with TRBJ2-7; D is unclear. Germline V lookup: CDR1 MNHEY, CDR2 SVGAGI. There are 15 residues in the CDR3. V lost 2 bases and J lost 4, with 15 bases in between. CDR3 coding DNA: TGTGCCAGCAGTTACACCGGCCCAGGTCCGTACGAGCAGTACTTC. Translating it yields CASSYTGPGPYEQYF.

This chain connects TRBV20-1 to TRBJ2-1, with 14 bases lining up with TRBD2. CDR3 length: 19 residues. After removal of 2 bases from V and 1 base from J, the junction contained 10 bases not matched to a gene. The V gene's germline CDR1 is DFQATT and CDR2 SNEGSKA (reference sequence). The CDR3 DNA sequence: TGCAGTGCTAGAACACCCGGGACTAGCGGGGGATTATCCTACAATGAGCAGTTCTTC. Amino acids: CSARTPGTSGGLSYNEQFF.

This clonotype was picked up a small number of times. CDR3 nucleotide sequence: TGTGCCAGCAGTTTAATCCGGGGGGGGTCCTACAATGAGCAGTTCTTC. It is translated as CASSLIRGGSYNEQFF. This chain joins TRBV28 and TRBJ2-1; 8 bases agree with TRBD2. The V gene's germline CDR1 is MDHEN and CDR2 SYDVKM. With 2 bases clipped from V and 1 base from J, the junction kept 4 bases outside the gene matches. CDR3 length: 16 amino acids. Based on the CDR3 plus reference TRBV28 and TRBJ2-1, the full variable domain is DVKVTQSSRYLVKRTGEKVFLECVQDMDHENMFWYRQDPGLGLRLIYFSYDVKMKEKGDIPEGYSVSREKKERFSLILESASTNQTSMYLCASSLIRGGSYNEQFFGPGTRLTVL.

The DNA of the CDR3 is TGTGCCAGCAGCTTAGAGCAGGGTCGTACCTACGAGCAGTACTTC. Amino acid sequence: CASSLEQGRTYEQYF. The V call is TRBV7-6, the J call TRBJ2-7, with a tentative D call TRBD1 (5 bases). V gave up 1 base and J gave up 2 bases, with 12 bases separating them. CDR1 SGHVS and CDR2 FNYEAQ come from the germline V gene. The CDR3 extends over 15 amino acids.

The rearrangement links TRBV5-1 to TRBJ2-2; the D gene is possibly TRBD2 (6 bases). Germline lookup yields CDR1 SGHRS and CDR2 YFSETQ. The V end lost 3 bases, the J end lost 3 bases, and 9 bases lay between the germline ends. This CDR3 is 14 amino acids long. CDR3 DNA: TGCGCCAGCAGCTCGGAGGGCTACACCGGGGAGCTGTTTTTT. Translation gives CASSSEGYTGELFF.

This rearrangement joins TRBV6-2 or TRBV6-3 to TRBJ1-2; D gene uncertain. Germline V gives CDR1 MNHEY, CDR2 SVGEGT. This CDR3 has 13 residues. Trimming stripped 2 bases from V and 11 bases from J, with 15 bases between. The CDR3 DNA sequence: TGTGCCAGCAGTTACCCCGGACGGGAATCTTACACCTTC. It codes for CASSYPGRESYTF.

This chain uses TRBV6-2 or TRBV6-3 with TRBJ2-3, with 8 nucleotides matching TRBD2. The CDR3 runs 10 residues. The trim removed 8 bases at V and 13 bases at J, leaving 5 bases unmatched. The germline V gene has CDR1 MNHEY and CDR2 SVGEGT. For the CDR3, the DNA is TGTGCCAGCGCGGGACTAGTTAAGTATTTT. This sequence encodes CASAGLVKYF.

This clonotype showed up just a few times. The genes are TRBV5-8 and TRBJ2-1; 8 positions agree with TRBD1. Trimming cost V 6 bases and J 2 bases; bases outside gene matches: 7. Looked up from germline, CDR1 is SGHTS and CDR2 is YDEGEE. The CDR3 length is 15 residues. CDR3 in DNA: TGTGCCAGCACTCAGGGGGCCAGCACCTACAATGAGCAGTTCTTC. Its protein is CASTQGASTYNEQFF.

This clonotype was recorded a few times. The chain joins TRBV12-3 or TRBV12-4 to TRBJ1-5; D ambiguous. V gave up 8 bases and J gave up 2 bases, with 16 bases separating them. This CDR3 is built from 15 residues. The CDR3 reads CASADRSGGNQPQHF. DNA of the CDR3: TGTGCCAGCGCAGACCGGTCCGGGGGCAATCAGCCCCAGCATTTT.

A few counts support this clonotype. This chain uses TRBV18 with TRBJ2-1; TRBD2 matches at 7 bases. The CDR3 sequence is 16 residues long. Trimming at V came to 5 bases and at J to 5 bases, leaving 12 bases not matched to a gene. Germline CDR1 is KGHSH and CDR2 is LQKENI. CDR3 nucleotide sequence: TGTGCCAGCTCAGAGAGAGTAGCGGGCCTTGACAATGAGCAGTTCTTC. This translates into CASSERVAGLDNEQFF.

This rearrangement joins TRBV5-1 to TRBJ1-1; D gene uncertain. This CDR3 is built from 16 residues. Trimming took 4 bases from V and 0 from J, leaving 16 bases between them. Looked up from germline, CDR1 is SGHRS and CDR2 is YFSETQ. CDR3 residues: CASSQAQPLMNTEAFF. CDR3 nucleotides: TGCGCCAGCAGCCAGGCCCAGCCCTTGATGAACACTGAAGCTTTCTTT.

This clonotype was picked up one time. The chain carries TRBV7-2 and TRBJ2-5, with 9 nucleotides matching TRBD1. CDR1 and CDR2 from the germline V gene are SGHTA and FQGNSA. This CDR3 has 15 residues. Unmatched junction bases numbered 10, after V lost 6 bases and J lost 5 bases. The CDR3 protein is CASSSGTGIRETQYF. DNA for the CDR3: TGTGCCAGCAGTTCCGGGACAGGGATTCGCGAGACCCAGTACTTC.

Comments on this clonotype: A much larger clone differs by one base, so this may be a read error. The gene calls are TRBV5-5 and TRBJ2-1; no reliable D call. Trimming took 4 bases from V and 10 from J, leaving 15 bases between them. The germline CDR1 and CDR2 sequences are SGHKS and YYEKEE (reference sequence). The CDR3 consists of 13 residues. CDR3: CASSPGGSGEQFF. CDR3 bases: TGTGCCAGCAGCCCGGGCGGCAGTGGCGAGCAGTTCTTC.

The gene calls are TRBV20-1 and TRBJ2-1; D possibly corresponds to TRBD2 (5 bases). The ends were cut back, 6 bases at V and 3 bases at J, with 12 bases in the middle. Germline V gene sequence: CDR1 DFQATT, CDR2 SNEGSKA (reference sequence). The CDR3 contains 13 residues. DNA for the CDR3: TGCAGTGCCGATCCCCGGGGCTACAATGAGCAGTTCTTC. It translates to CSADPRGYNEQFF.

This clonotype was recorded only once. V is TRBV2 and J is TRBJ2-1; 7 positions match TRBD2. The CDR3 has 14 amino acids. CDR1 is SNHLY and CDR2 is FYNNEI in the germline V gene. Unmatched junction bases numbered 7, after V lost 6 bases and J lost 5 bases. The CDR3 DNA follows: TGTGCCAGCAGCCCGGGACTATCTCACAATGAGCAGTTCTTC. Amino acid sequence: CASSPGLSHNEQFF.

CDR3 region: CASSSRGTNTEAFF. CDR3 DNA: TGCGCCAGCAGCTCTAGAGGGACCAACACTGAAGCTTTCTTT. The V and J genes are TRBV5-1 and TRBJ1-1, with D possibly being TRBD1 (5 bases). The germline CDR1 and CDR2 sequences are SGHRS and YFSETQ. The V end was cut by 3 bases, the J end by 2 bases, with 11 bases between. The CDR3 spans 14 residues. Complete variable domain (other parts from reference TRBV5-1 and TRBJ1-1): KAGVTQTPRYLIKTRGQQVTLSCSPISGHRSVSWYQQTPGQGLQFLFEYFSETQRNKGNFPGRFSGRQFSNSRSEMNVSTLELGDSALYLCASSSRGTNTEAFFGQGTRLTVV.

This clonotype was observed a handful of times. The chain joins TRBV6-5 to TRBJ2-6; D is ambiguous. The CDR3 runs 13 residues. V was clipped by 6 bases and J by 5 bases, with 8 bases between them. Germline V lookup: CDR1 MNHEY, CDR2 SVGAGI. The CDR3 sequence is CASRVGWANVLTF. As DNA, the CDR3 is TGTGCCAGCAGGGTGGGCTGGGCCAACGTCCTGACTTTC.